Listed below are T cell receptor beta chains from one sample, sequenced in a study of blood T cell repertoires in COVID-19. The data were produced by immunoSEQ multiplex PCR, yet TCRdb's version contains in-frame clones alone and is incomplete. The sample lists tens of thousands of clones, approximately 84% seen once, with about a tenth in the top ten. Specimen: peripheral blood. The source of these receptors is a man aged 65 to 79 with active or convalescent COVID-19. Both conserved end residues are part of each CDR3. D genes are given only for firm matches. Clone size appears in some rows only: once, few, many, or a class for an expanded clone.

TRBJ2-1	.	15	TRBV13	TRBD2	CASSPSGRFYNEQFF	TGTGCCAGCAGCCCCAGCGGGAGGTTCTACAATGAGCAGTTCTTC
TRBJ2-3	.	14	TRBV30	TRBD2	CASTGGRGPDTQYF	TGTGCCTCTACGGGCGGGAGGGGGCCAGATACGCAGTATTTT
TRBJ2-7	.	14	TRBV19	TRBD1	CASSIRQGAYEQYF	TGTGCCAGTAGTATACGGCAGGGGGCTTACGAGCAGTACTTC
TRBJ2-2	few	15	TRBV7-9	TRBD2	CASRLTSGQAGELFF	TGTGCCAGCAGGCTGACTAGCGGGCAGGCCGGGGAGCTGTTTTTT
TRBJ2-3	.	12	TRBV6-5	.	CASSLGADTQYF	TGTGCCAGCAGTTTAGGGGCAGATACGCAGTATTTT
TRBJ1-5	.	13	TRBV12-3/TRBV12-4	.	CASRAVGNQPQHF	TGTGCCAGCAGGGCCGTCGGCAATCAGCCCCAGCATTTT
TRBJ1-1	few	16	TRBV5-5	TRBD1	CASSRTGTGVNTEAFF	TGTGCCAGCAGCCGGACCGGGACAGGGGTGAACACTGAAGCTTTCTTT
TRBJ2-2	.	14	TRBV28	.	CASSSTGMSGELFF	TGTGCCAGCAGTTCCACCGGGATGTCCGGGGAGCTGTTTTTT
TRBJ2-7	.	14	TRBV2	.	CASSEALSLDEQYF	TGTGCCAGCAGTGAAGCGCTTAGTTTAGACGAGCAGTACTTC
TRBJ1-2	.	11	TRBV2	.	CASNSQYGYTF	TGTGCCAGCAATTCCCAATATGGCTACACCTTC
TRBJ1-5	.	15	TRBV7-9	.	CASSLAHSTNQPQHF	TGTGCCAGCAGCTTAGCGCACAGTACAAATCAGCCCCAGCATTTT
TRBJ1-1	.	15	TRBV7-9	TRBD1	CASRGWAGGKTEAFF	TGTGCCAGCAGAGGGTGGGCAGGGGGGAAAACTGAAGCTTTCTTT
TRBJ2-1	once	15	TRBV29-1	.	CSVDRPGSSYNEQFF	TGCAGCGTTGACCGGCCGGGGTCCTCCTACAATGAGCAGTTCTTC
TRBJ2-1	.	14	TRBV7-9	.	CAGLKQGPYNEQFF	TGTGCCGGTCTCAAACAGGGACCCTACAATGAGCAGTTCTTC
TRBJ2-7	.	15	TRBV30	TRBD2	CAWSHPGLYSYEQYF	TGTGCCTGGAGCCATCCGGGACTATACTCCTACGAGCAGTACTTC
TRBJ1-1	.	15	TRBV5-1	TRBD1	CASSPRTGENTEAFF	TGCGCCAGCAGCCCCAGGACAGGGGAGAACACTGAAGCTTTCTTT
TRBJ2-7	.	15	TRBV9	.	CASSVDGQGLGEQYF	TGTGCCAGCAGCGTAGATGGGCAGGGATTGGGGGAGCAGTACTTC
TRBJ1-4	.	16	TRBV4-1	TRBD1	CASSQGTGGQWEKLFF	TGCGCCAGCAGTCAGGGTACAGGGGGCCAGTGGGAAAAACTGTTTTTT
TRBJ1-6	.	15	TRBV4-2	.	CASSQEWPGYSPLHF	TGTGCCAGCAGCCAAGAGTGGCCAGGGTATTCACCCCTCCACTTT
TRBJ1-2	.	11	TRBV28	.	CASAGVQGYTF	TGTGCCAGTGCAGGGGTCCAAGGCTACACCTTC
TRBJ1-1	.	14	TRBV10-2	.	CASSESQGYTEAFF	TGCGCCAGCAGTGAGTCCCAGGGGTACACTGAAGCTTTCTTT
TRBJ2-7	.	14	TRBV5-1	TRBD1	CASSFPGQGYEQYF	TGCGCCAGCAGCTTTCCGGGACAGGGCTACGAGCAGTACTTC
TRBJ1-2	.	11	TRBV29-1	TRBD1	CSVGAGGKPTF	TGCAGCGTTGGGGCAGGGGGCAAGCCTACCTTC
TRBJ1-1	.	13	TRBV11-3	.	CASSKGMNTEAFF	TGTGCCAGCAGCAAGGGGATGAACACTGAAGCTTTCTTT
TRBJ2-2	.	16	TRBV5-1	TRBD2	CASSLIAGGSTGELFF	TGCGCCAGCAGCTTGATAGCGGGAGGAAGTACCGGGGAGCTGTTTTTT
TRBJ2-7	.	15	TRBV5-5	.	CASSLGHSGSYEQYF	TGTGCCAGCAGCTTGGGGCACTCGGGATCCTACGAGCAGTACTTC
TRBJ2-2	.	13	TRBV5-1	.	CASSLQGTGELFF	TGCGCCAGCAGCTTGCAGGGCACCGGGGAGCTGTTTTTT
TRBJ1-5	.	15	TRBV7-2	.	CASSPRQLSGQPQHF	TGTGCCAGCAGCCCGAGACAGCTCTCAGGCCAGCCCCAGCATTTT
TRBJ1-5	.	12	TRBV29-1	.	CSVRQGNQPQHF	TGCAGCGTCAGACAGGGCAATCAGCCCCAGCATTTT
TRBJ2-7	.	16	TRBV6-1	.	CASSESGWQGTYEQYF	TGTGCCAGCAGTGAAAGTGGTTGGCAGGGGACGTACGAGCAGTACTTC
TRBJ1-5	.	17	TRBV19	TRBD1	CASKRAVTGTGLQPQHF	TGTGCCAGCAAAAGAGCAGTAACCGGGACAGGGCTTCAGCCCCAGCATTTT
TRBJ2-7	.	13	TRBV2	.	CASSPTFAGGNLF	.
TRBJ1-5	.	16	TRBV6-6	TRBD1	CASSPGTGVLYQPQHF	TGTGCCAGCAGCCCCGGGACAGGCGTTTTGTATCAGCCCCAGCATTTT
TRBJ2-2	.	13	TRBV6-5	.	CATMGLRTGELFF	TGTGCCACCATGGGACTGCGCACCGGGGAGCTGTTTTTT
TRBJ2-4	.	18	TRBV19	TRBD2	CASSIATGLAGAKNIQYF	TGTGCCAGTAGTATAGCCACGGGACTAGCGGGAGCCAAAAACATTCAGTACTTC
TRBJ1-1	.	14	TRBV28	.	CASIGLGEDTEAFF	TGTGCCAGCATAGGATTAGGGGAGGACACTGAAGCTTTCTTT
TRBJ1-2	.	15	TRBV5-1	.	CASSTRGGQGYGYTF	TGCGCCAGCAGCACCCGGGGAGGGCAGGGGTATGGCTACACCTTC
TRBJ1-2	.	14	TRBV24-1	.	CATSDFGEQNGYTF	TGTGCCACCAGTGATTTCGGGGAACAGAATGGCTACACCTTC
TRBJ2-3	.	15	TRBV2	TRBD2	CASRAAGSFTDTQYF	TGTGCCAGCAGGGCAGCGGGATCATTCACAGATACGCAGTATTTT
TRBJ1-1	.	15	TRBV28	TRBD1	CASSSAGGLDTEAFF	TGTGCCAGCAGCTCCGCAGGGGGCCTGGACACTGAAGCTTTCTTT
TRBJ2-3	.	15	TRBV5-1	TRBD1	CASSGGQASTDTQYF	TGCGCCAGCAGCGGGGGACAGGCTAGCACAGATACGCAGTATTTT
TRBJ2-3	.	15	TRBV7-6	TRBD2	CASSLDRLAGDTQYF	TGTGCCAGCAGCTTAGATCGGCTAGCGGGAGATACGCAGTATTTT
TRBJ1-6	.	14	TRBV3-1/TRBV3-2	TRBD1	CASSSRDRGSPLHF	TGTGCCAGCAGCTCCCGGGACAGGGGTTCACCCCTCCACTTT
TRBJ2-5	.	14	TRBV5-1	.	CASSTEQGAETQYF	TGCGCCAGCAGCACCGAACAGGGAGCGGAGACCCAGTACTTC
TRBJ1-1	.	15	TRBV11-2	TRBD1	CASSPWTQGATEAFF	TGTGCCAGCAGCCCTTGGACACAGGGGGCCACTGAAGCTTTCTTT